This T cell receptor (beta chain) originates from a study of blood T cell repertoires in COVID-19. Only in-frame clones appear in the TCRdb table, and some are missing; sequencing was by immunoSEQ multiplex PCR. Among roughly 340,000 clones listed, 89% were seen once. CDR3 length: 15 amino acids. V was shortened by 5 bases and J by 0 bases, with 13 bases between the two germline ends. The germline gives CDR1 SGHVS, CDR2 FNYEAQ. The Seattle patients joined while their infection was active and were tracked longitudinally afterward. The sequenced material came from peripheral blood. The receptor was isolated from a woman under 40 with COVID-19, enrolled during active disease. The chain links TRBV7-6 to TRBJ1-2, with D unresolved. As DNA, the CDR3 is TGTGCCAGCAGCCCCTCGATCGGGGCTAACTATGGCTACACCTTC. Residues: CASSPSIGANYGYTF.